This TCR beta chain was obtained from a study of siplizumab effects on memory and regulatory T cells. Broader study findings: Versus over 25% in controls, the mappable alloreactive CD4+ clones averaged about 70% Treg-derived with siplizumab. About 80-97% of proliferating CD4+ or CD8+ clones had no assignable naive or memory phenotype. Naive T cells seemed more diverse than memory cells; they also seemed major alloresponse contributors. Siplizumab significantly decreased alloreactive sequences from unstimulated CD4+ memory cells.

Of note for this clone: What it binds is unknown.

Sequenced by immunoSEQ multiplex PCR; TCRdb stores in-frame clones only, minus some. The sample carries around 100,000 clones, less than 95% recorded once. This CDR3 is 15 amino acids long. Germline V gene data show CDR1 as SGDLS and CDR2 as YYNGEE. The J segment lost 7 bases and the V segment lost 0 bases, leaving 7 bases of the junction unmatched. Sequenced sample: non-Treg CD4+ T cells sorted from blood. This clonotype was sampled from a human donor in good health. The V gene is TRBV9, the J gene TRBJ2-5, with 9 bases fitting TRBD1. The CDR3 DNA reads TGTGCCAGCAGCGTAGGGGACAGGGACGTTGGGACCCAGTACTTC. It is translated as CASSVGDRDVGTQYF.